What follows is one T cell receptor beta chain and its context. The target antigen is unknown. Relative to the germline gene, one junction end is altered; a read error may explain this. Method: immunoSEQ multiplex PCR; TCRdb's copy keeps in-frame clones and lacks some. Counted here are some 130,000 clones, about nine tenths occurring once; the ten biggest clones make up about 1.5%. The length of the CDR3 is 16 residues. CDR1 and CDR2 (germline): SGHTS, YDEGEE. This sample was taken from a study of T cell responses to AZD1222 COVID-19 vaccine. For the study at large: Second doses were pooled across both intervals (about 4 or about 12 weeks).

General study results and limits: Clonal diversity may have been underestimated in mostly white British donors. Dominant at 160-218 and 743-854, vaccine-associated CD4 TCRs also spanned spike.

This TCR derives from an adult in good health. V gene TRBV5-8 combines with J gene TRBJ1-6, with D possibly matching TRBD1 (5 bases). This material consisted of peripheral blood, taken on day 0 of AZD1222 vaccination. This CDR3 reads CASSRHRDSHNSPLHF. The CDR3 DNA follows: TGTGCCAGCAGCAGACACCGGGACTCCCATAATTCACCCCTCCACTTT.